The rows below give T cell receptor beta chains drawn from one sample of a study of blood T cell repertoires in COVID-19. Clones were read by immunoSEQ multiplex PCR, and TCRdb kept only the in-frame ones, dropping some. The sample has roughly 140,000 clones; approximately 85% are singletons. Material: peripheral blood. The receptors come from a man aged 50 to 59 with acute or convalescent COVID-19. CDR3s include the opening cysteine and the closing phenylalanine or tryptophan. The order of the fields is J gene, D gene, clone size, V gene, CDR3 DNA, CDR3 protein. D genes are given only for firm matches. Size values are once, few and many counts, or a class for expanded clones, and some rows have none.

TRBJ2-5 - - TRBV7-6 TGTGCCAGCAGCTTAGCGGGGGGGCTCTACCAAGAGACCCAGTACTTC CASSLAGGLYQETQYF
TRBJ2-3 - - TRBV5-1 TGCGCCAGCAGCGTACAGGGACCTCCCACAGATACGCAGTATTTT CASSVQGPPTDTQYF
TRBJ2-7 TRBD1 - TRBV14 TGTGCCAGCAGCCACCCTAATACAGGGGACGAGCAGTACTTC CASSHPNTGDEQYF
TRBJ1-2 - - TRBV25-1 TGTGCCAGCAGTGATGACGGGCGGGCGACCTATGGCTACACCTTC CASSDDGRATYGYTF
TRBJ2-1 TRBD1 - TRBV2 TGTGCCAGCCGGGACAGGGTTTACAATGAGCAGTTCTTC CASRDRVYNEQFF
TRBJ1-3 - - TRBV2 TGTGCCAGCAGCAGGGATGGAAACACCATATATTTT CASSRDGNTIYF
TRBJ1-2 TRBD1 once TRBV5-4 TGTGCCAGCAGCTCAGGGGGCGCGGAAAGCTACACCTTC CASSSGGAESYTF
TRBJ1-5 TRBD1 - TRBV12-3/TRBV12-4 TGTGCCAGCAGGGGGACAGGCAATCAGCCCCAGCATTTT CASRGTGNQPQHF
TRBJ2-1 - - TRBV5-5 TGTGCCAGCAGCTTCGCCCGCCGAGATCCCCACAATGAGCAGTTCTTC CASSFARRDPHNEQFF
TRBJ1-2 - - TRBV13 TGTGCCAGCAGCTTGAGAGGTCTCGAAGGCTACACCTTC CASSLRGLEGYTF
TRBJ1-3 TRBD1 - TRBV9 TGTGCCAGCAGCGAATTTCCAGGGGGCGGCTCTGGAAACACCATATATTTT CASSEFPGGGSGNTIYF
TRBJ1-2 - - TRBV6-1 TGTGCCAGCAGGGGGGGGAACTATGGCTACACCTTC CASRGGNYGYTF
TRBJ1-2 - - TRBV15 TGTGCCACCAGCAGAGATAGCGGGGCCAACTATGGCTACACCTTC CATSRDSGANYGYTF
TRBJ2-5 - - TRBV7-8 TGTGCCAGCAGCTTATTGGGTGGGGCACTGGGTCAAGAGACCCAGTACTTC CASSLLGGALGQETQYF
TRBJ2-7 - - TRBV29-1 TGCAGCGTTGATGCCAACGGGTACGAGCAGTACTTC CSVDANGYEQYF
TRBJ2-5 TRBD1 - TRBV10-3 TGTGCCATCATGGAAGGGACAGGGGACGAGACCCAGTACTTC CAIMEGTGDETQYF
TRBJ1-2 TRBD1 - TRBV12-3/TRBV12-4 TGTGCCAGCAGTTTAACAGGGGCCTATGGCTACACCTTC CASSLTGAYGYTF
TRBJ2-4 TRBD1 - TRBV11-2 TGTGCCAGCAGCTTGGGACAGGCCCTAGCCAAAAACATTCAGTACTTC CASSLGQALAKNIQYF
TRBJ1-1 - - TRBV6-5 TGTGCCAGCCAGGTAAACACTGAAGCTTTCTTT CASQVNTEAFF
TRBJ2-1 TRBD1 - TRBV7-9 TGTGCCAGCAGCCCAGGGGGCCCCAATGAGCAGTTCTTC CASSPGGPNEQFF
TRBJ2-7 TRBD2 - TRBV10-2 TGCGCCAGCAGGCGGGGCCGGGAGGGCCCCTACGAGCAGTACTTC CASRRGREGPYEQYF
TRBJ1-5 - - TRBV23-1 TGCGCCAGCAGTCAAAGAGGGGGGGTGCCTAGCAATCAGCCCCAGCATTTT CASSQRGGVPSNQPQHF
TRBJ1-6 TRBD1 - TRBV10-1 TGCGCCAGCAGTGGGGGACAGGAAAATTCACCCCTCCACTTT CASSGGQENSPLHF
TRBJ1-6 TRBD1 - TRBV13 TGTGCCAGCAGCTTAAGACAGGGGGCTTTTAATTCACCCCTCCACTTT CASSLRQGAFNSPLHF
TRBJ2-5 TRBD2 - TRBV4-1 TGCGCCAGCAGCCAATACGGACTAGCGGGAGGTCGGGAGACCCAGTACTTC CASSQYGLAGGRETQYF
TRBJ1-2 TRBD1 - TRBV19 TGTGCCAGTAGTCGGACAGGGAGCCTTGGGGGCTACACCTTC CASSRTGSLGGYTF
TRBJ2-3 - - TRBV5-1 TGCGCCAGTGGCACCCAGGTTGCAGATACGCAGTATTTT CASGTQVADTQYF
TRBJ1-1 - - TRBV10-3 TGTGCCATCAGTGAAGGGGACACTGAAGCTTTCTTT CAISEGDTEAFF
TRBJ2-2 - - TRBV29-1 TGCAGCGTCCCCGGTGATACCGGGGAGCTGTTTTTT CSVPGDTGELFF
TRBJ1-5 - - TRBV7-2 TGTGCCAGCAGCTTATTGGCCGGGGTCGAACAGCCCCAGCATTTT CASSLLAGVEQPQHF
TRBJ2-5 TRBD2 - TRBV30 TGTGCCTGGAGTGGAAATAGCGGGACTGTGTTGCAAGAGACCCAGTACTTC CAWSGNSGTVLQETQYF
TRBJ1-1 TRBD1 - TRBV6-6 TGTGCCAGCAGTTACATGGAGACAGGGGCCACTGAAGCTTTCTTT CASSYMETGATEAFF
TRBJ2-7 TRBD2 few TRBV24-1 TGTGCCACCAGTGATACACCGGGGGGATTGTACGAGCAGTACTTC CATSDTPGGLYEQYF
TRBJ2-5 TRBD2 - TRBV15 TGTGCCACCAGCAGAGCGCCGCGGGGGGAAGAGACCCAGTACTTC CATSRAPRGEETQYF
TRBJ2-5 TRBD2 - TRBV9 TGTGCCAGCAGCGAGCGGGGTAGCGGGGGGGCCCAGGAGACCCAGTACTTC CASSERGSGGAQETQYF
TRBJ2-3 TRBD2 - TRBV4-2 TGTGCCAGCAGCCCTTGGCCTAGCGGGAGAACCATCACAGATACGCAGTATTTT CASSPWPSGRTITDTQYF
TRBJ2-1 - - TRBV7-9 TGTGCCAGCAGCTTAGTCCGGACACAAACTTTTAATGAGCAGTTCTTC CASSLVRTQTFNEQFF
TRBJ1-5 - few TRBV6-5 TGTGCCAGCAGGTGGACAAGTGATAGCAATCAGCCCCAGCATTTT CASRWTSDSNQPQHF
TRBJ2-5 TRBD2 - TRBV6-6 TGTGCCAGCAGTTACCGGGGGCGGGGGGGGGCGGAGACCCAGTACTTC CASSYRGRGGAETQYF
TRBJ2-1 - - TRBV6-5 TGTGCCAGCAGCCAAAGAATCAGGGCTGAGCAGTTCTTC CASSQRIRAEQFF
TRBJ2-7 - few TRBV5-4 TGTGCCAGCAGCGTGTCCAGGGATGAGCAGTACTTC CASSVSRDEQYF
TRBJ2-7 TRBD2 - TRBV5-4 TGTGCCAGCAGCCCGGGGGGGCGGACCAATCCCTCCTACGAGCAGTACTTC CASSPGGRTNPSYEQYF
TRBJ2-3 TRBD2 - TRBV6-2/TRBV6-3 TGTGCCAGCAGTTACGAAGTCGGGCGGGAGAGATTAAGAGATACGCAGTATTTT CASSYEVGRERLRDTQYF
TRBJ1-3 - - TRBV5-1 TGCGCCAGCAGCTTGGAAACCCTAGGTGGCACTGGAAACACCATATATTTT CASSLETLGGTGNTIYF
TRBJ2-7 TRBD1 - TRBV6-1 TGTGCCAGCAGTGAAGAGGGGACAGGGTGGACCTACGAGCAGTACTTC CASSEEGTGWTYEQYF
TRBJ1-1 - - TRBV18 TGTGCCAGCTCACCACTTACAGCTCTCGAAGCTGAAGCTTTCTTT CASSPLTALEAEAFF
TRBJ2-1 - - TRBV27 TGTGCCAGCCTAGCTCTTCCTGCTTACGGTGAGCAGTTCTTC CASLALPAYGEQFF
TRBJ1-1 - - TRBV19 TGTGCCAGTAGTCTCCTTGTAGGGGGGGACACTGAAGCTTTCTTT CASSLLVGGDTEAFF
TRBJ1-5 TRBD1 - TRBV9 TGTGCCAGCAGCGCACAGGGGATTCAGCCCCAGCATTTT CASSAQGIQPQHF
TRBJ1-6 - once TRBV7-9 TGTGCCAGCAGCTTGGGGGCCAACCCTAATTCACCCCTCCACTTT CASSLGANPNSPLHF
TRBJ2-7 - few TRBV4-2 TGTGCCAGCAGCCAAGAACCAGGGGCCTCCTACGAGCAGTACTTC CASSQEPGASYEQYF
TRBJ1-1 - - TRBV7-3 TGTGCCAGCAGCCGGACAATTGGCACTGAAGCTTTCTTT CASSRTIGTEAFF
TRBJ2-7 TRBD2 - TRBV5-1 TGCGCCAGCAGCTTGGGATTAGCGGGAGGCTACGAGCAGTACTTC CASSLGLAGGYEQYF
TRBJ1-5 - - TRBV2 TGTGCCAGCAGCGAGACAGCAGGGGAGAATCAGCCCCAGCATTTT CASSETAGENQPQHF
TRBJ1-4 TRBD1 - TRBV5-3 TGTGCCAGAGGCCGGACAGGCACTAATGAAAAACTGTTTTTT CARGRTGTNEKLFF
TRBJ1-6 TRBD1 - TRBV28 TGTGCCAGCAAGCCCCAAGGGGGCACATATAATTCACCCCTCCACTTT CASKPQGGTYNSPLHF
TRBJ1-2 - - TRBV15 TGTGCCACCAGCAGAGAGGCGGCAGGGATATATGGCTACACCTTC CATSREAAGIYGYTF